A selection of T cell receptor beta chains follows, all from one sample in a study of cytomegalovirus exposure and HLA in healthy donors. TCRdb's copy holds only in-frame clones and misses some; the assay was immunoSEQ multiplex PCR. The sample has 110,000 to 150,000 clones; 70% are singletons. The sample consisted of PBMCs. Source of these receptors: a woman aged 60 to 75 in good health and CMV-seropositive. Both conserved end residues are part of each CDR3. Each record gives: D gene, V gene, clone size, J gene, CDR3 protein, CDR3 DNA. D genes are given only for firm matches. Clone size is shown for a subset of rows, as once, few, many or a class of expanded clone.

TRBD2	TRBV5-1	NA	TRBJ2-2	CASSKLSGGKTGELFF	TGCGCCAGCAGCAAGCTATCGGGAGGGAAGACCGGGGAGCTGTTTTTT
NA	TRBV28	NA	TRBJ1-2	CASRPTGTYGYTF	TGTGCCAGCAGACCGACAGGTACCTATGGCTACACCTTC
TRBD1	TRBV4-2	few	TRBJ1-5	CASSQEGGQGYQPQHF	TGTGCCAGCAGCCAAGAAGGAGGACAGGGTTATCAGCCCCAGCATTTT
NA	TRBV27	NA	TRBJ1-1	CASSFGRAGLVNTEAFF	TGTGCCAGCAGTTTCGGTCGGGCAGGGCTCGTGAACACTGAAGCTTTCTTT
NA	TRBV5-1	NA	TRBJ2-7	CASSLGDTTSYEQYF	TGCGCCAGCAGCTTGGGGGACACTACTTCCTACGAGCAGTACTTC
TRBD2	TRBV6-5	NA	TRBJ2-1	CASSYSSGGRGEQFF	TGTGCCAGCAGTTACTCTTCGGGAGGAAGAGGTGAGCAGTTCTTC
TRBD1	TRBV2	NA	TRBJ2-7	CASTSGTGADEQYF	TGTGCCAGTACCTCGGGGACAGGGGCTGACGAGCAGTACTTC
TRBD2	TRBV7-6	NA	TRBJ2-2	CASSLGLAGRSTGELFF	TGTGCCAGCAGCTTAGGACTAGCGGGACGGAGCACCGGGGAGCTGTTTTTT
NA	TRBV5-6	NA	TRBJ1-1	CASSPGLASEAFF	TGTGCCAGCAGCCCTGGATTGGCTAGTGAAGCTTTCTTT
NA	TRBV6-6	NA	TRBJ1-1	CASTPQGIGAFF	TGTGCCAGCACCCCGCAGGGGATTGGAGCTTTCTTT
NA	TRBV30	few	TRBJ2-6	CAWSDAIGVSGANVLTF	TGTGCCTGGAGTGATGCCATTGGAGTCTCTGGGGCCAACGTCCTGACTTTC
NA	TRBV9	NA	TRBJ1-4	CASSVDGGGGKLFF	TGTGCCAGCAGCGTAGACGGGGGCGGGGGAAAACTGTTTTTT
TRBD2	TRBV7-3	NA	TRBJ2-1	CASSFRGESGNEQFF	TGTGCCAGCAGCTTTCGGGGGGAGTCGGGCAATGAGCAGTTCTTC
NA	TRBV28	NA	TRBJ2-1	CASTLTATTNEQFF	TGTGCCAGCACTCTAACCGCGACTACGAATGAGCAGTTCTTC
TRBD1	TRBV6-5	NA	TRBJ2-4	CASSYNRGSAKNIQYF	TGTGCCAGCAGTTACAACAGGGGATCCGCCAAAAACATTCAGTACTTC
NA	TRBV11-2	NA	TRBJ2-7	CASSPGSGARVWEQYF	TGTGCCAGCAGCCCGGGGTCGGGAGCGAGGGTGTGGGAGCAGTACTTC
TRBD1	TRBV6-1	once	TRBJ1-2	CASMRQGKGNYGYTF	TGTGCCAGCATGCGACAGGGGAAGGGTAACTATGGCTACACCTTC
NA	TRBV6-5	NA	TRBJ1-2	CASSPYGGYGYTF	TGTGCCAGCAGCCCATACGGGGGCTATGGCTACACCTTC
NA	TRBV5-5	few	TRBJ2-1	CASSLNTGSYNEQFF	TGTGCCAGCAGCTTAAACACAGGCTCCTACAATGAGCAGTTCTTC
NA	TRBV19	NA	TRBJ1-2	CASSMVADYGYTF	TGTGCCAGTAGTATGGTAGCTGATTATGGCTACACCTTC
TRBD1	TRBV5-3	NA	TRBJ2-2	CARSINRGLNTGELFF	TGTGCCAGAAGCATCAACAGGGGGCTCAACACCGGGGAGCTGTTTTTT
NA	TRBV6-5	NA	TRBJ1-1	CASVGGGLNTEAFF	TGTGCCAGCGTGGGAGGGGGTTTGAACACTGAAGCTTTCTTT
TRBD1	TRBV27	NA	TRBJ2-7	CASSPTGGRYEQYF	TGTGCCAGCAGTCCGACAGGGGGCAGGTACGAGCAGTACTTC
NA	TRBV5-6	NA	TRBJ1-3	CASSFSSGNTIYF	TGTGCCAGCAGCTTTAGCTCTGGAAACACCATATATTTT
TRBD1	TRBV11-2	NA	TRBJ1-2	CASSPHQDRTYGYTF	TGTGCCAGCAGCCCTCACCAGGACAGGACCTATGGCTACACCTTC
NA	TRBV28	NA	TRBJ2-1	CASSPLRSEQFF	TGTGCCAGCAGTCCCCTCCGTTCGGAGCAGTTCTTC
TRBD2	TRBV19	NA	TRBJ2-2	CASTLRLAGGLGELFF	TGTGCCAGTACCTTAAGACTAGCGGGAGGCCTAGGGGAGCTGTTTTTT
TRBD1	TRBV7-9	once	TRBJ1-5	CASSQGAFEPQHF	TGTGCCAGCAGCCAGGGGGCGTTCGAGCCCCAGCATTTT
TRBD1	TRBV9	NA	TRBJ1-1	CASSVGGGQGAIKDTEAFF	TGTGCCAGCAGCGTAGGGGGGGGCCAGGGGGCGATTAAGGACACTGAAGCTTTCTTT
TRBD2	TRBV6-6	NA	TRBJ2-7	CASSSSGIGEQYF	TGTGCCAGCAGTTCTAGCGGGATAGGCGAGCAGTACTTC
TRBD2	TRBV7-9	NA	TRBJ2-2	CASSRITSGSSPGELFF	TGTGCCAGCAGCCGTATTACTAGCGGGAGTTCCCCCGGGGAGCTGTTTTTT
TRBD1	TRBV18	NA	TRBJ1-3	CASSPVTGENSGNTIYF	TGTGCCAGCTCACCCGTGACAGGGGAGAACTCTGGAAACACCATATATTTT
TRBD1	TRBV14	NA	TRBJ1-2	CASSPLGQELRDGYTF	TGTGCCAGCAGCCCCCTGGGACAGGAGCTTCGCGATGGCTACACCTTC
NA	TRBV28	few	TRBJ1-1	CASRSFGWHTGMNTEAFF	TGTGCCAGCCGCAGTTTCGGGTGGCACACCGGTATGAACACTGAAGCTTTCTTT
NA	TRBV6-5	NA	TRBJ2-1	CASSQAVPKVDEQFF	TGTGCCAGCAGCCAAGCGGTCCCGAAGGTCGATGAGCAGTTCTTC
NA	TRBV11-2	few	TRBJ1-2	CASSPSGAYGYTF	TGTGCCAGCAGCCCGAGTGGGGCCTATGGCTACACCTTC
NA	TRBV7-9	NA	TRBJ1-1	CASSLQSPGRRGTEAFF	TGTGCCAGCAGCCTTCAATCTCCGGGACGCCGGGGGACTGAAGCTTTCTTT
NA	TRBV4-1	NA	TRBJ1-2	CASSPPVRGSNYGYTF	TGCGCCAGCAGCCCCCCTGTACGGGGGTCTAACTATGGCTACACCTTC
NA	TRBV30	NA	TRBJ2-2	CAWSPGALNTGELFF	TGTGCCTGGAGCCCAGGGGCTCTTAACACCGGGGAGCTGTTTTTT
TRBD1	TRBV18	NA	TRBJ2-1	CASSPGQGSNEQFF	TGTGCCAGCTCGCCGGGACAGGGGTCCAATGAGCAGTTCTTC
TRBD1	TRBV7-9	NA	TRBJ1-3	CASRTGAGNTIYF	TGTGCCAGCCGCACAGGGGCTGGAAACACCATATATTTT
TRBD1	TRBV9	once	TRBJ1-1	CASSVTGETEAFF	TGTGCCAGCAGCGTAACAGGGGAAACTGAAGCTTTCTTT
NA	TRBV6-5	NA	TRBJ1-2	CASSYSQGSNYGYTF	TGTGCCAGCAGTTACTCTCAGGGTTCAAACTATGGCTACACCTTC
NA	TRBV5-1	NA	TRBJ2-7	CASSRGSYEQYF	TGCGCCAGCAGCCGGGGTTCCTACGAGCAGTACTTC
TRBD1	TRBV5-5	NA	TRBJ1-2	CASRHSMGQKYGYTF	TGTGCCAGCAGGCACAGTATGGGACAGAAATATGGCTACACCTTC
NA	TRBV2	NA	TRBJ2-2	CASSEKGGNTGELFF	TGTGCCAGCAGTGAAAAAGGCGGGAACACCGGGGAGCTGTTTTTT
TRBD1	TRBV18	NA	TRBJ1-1	CASSPLDRGNGAFF	TGTGCCAGCTCACCCCTGGACAGGGGGAATGGAGCTTTCTTT
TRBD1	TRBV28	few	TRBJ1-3	CASSATGTGGNTIYF	TGTGCCAGCAGTGCAACCGGGACAGGGGGAAACACCATATATTTT
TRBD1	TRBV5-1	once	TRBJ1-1	CASSLKVGQGARGTEAFF	TGCGCCAGCAGCTTGAAGGTGGGACAGGGGGCCAGAGGCACTGAAGCTTTCTTT
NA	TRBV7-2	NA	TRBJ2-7	CASSLLENYEQYF	TGTGCCAGCAGCTTATTAGAGAACTACGAGCAGTACTTC